These 4 T cell receptor beta chains originate from one sample sequenced in a study of blood T cell repertoires in COVID-19. Measured with immunoSEQ multiplex PCR; TCRdb has only the in-frame clones, and not every one. The table includes 95,000 to 100,000 clones, 79% detected once. The specimen sequenced was peripheral blood. These receptor sequences come from a woman older than 75 with active or convalescent COVID-19.

As concerns this clone: Mismatch with germline at one junction end may stem from a read error. The chain combines TRBV5-1 with TRBJ2-7; no reliable D call. CDR1 is SGHRS and CDR2 is YFSETQ in the germline V gene. The CDR3 runs 14 residues. The CDR3 DNA reads as TGTGCCAGCGTCAACAGTCCTTTCTCCTACGAGCAGTACTTC. This encodes CASVNSPFSYEQYF.

This clone occurred once. The chain recombines TRBV5-6 with TRBJ2-2; tentative D call: TRBD2 (5 bases). Germline V lookup: CDR1 SGHDT, CDR2 YYEEEE. The CDR3 extends over 13 amino acids. V was shortened by 1 base and J by 8 bases, with 9 bases between the two germline ends. The CDR3 coding sequence is TGTGCCAGCAGCTTGTTGGGAGTTGGGGAGCTGTTTTTT. Translating it yields CASSLLGVGELFF. The variable domain in full, with the rest retrieved from reference TRBV5-6 and TRBJ2-2, is DAGVTQSPTHLIKTRGQQVTLRCSPKSGHDTVSWYQQALGQGPQFIFQYYEEEERQRGNFPDRFSGHQFPNYSSELNVNALLLGDSALYLCASSLLGVGELFFGEGSRLTVL.

This clone was counted only a few times. CDR3 nucleotides: TGTGCCAGCAGCAAAAAGGTGGACAGGGAGGGCGAGCAGTACTTC. Protein sequence: CASSKKVDREGEQYF. The chain couples TRBV21-1 to TRBJ2-7; TRBD1 is the table's D call and was not checked against the DNA. TRBV21-1 is a pseudogene. There are 15 residues in the CDR3.

This clone has a single count. The chain links TRBV7-2 to TRBJ1-4; no definite D call. V lost 1 base and J lost 3, with 12 bases in between. The CDR3 loop spans 16 amino acids. From germline, CDR1 is SGHTA and CDR2 FQGNSA. CDR3 sequence reads: CASSLEQVGANEKLFF. In nucleotides, the CDR3 is TGTGCCAGCAGCTTAGAGCAGGTCGGGGCTAATGAAAAACTGTTTTTT.